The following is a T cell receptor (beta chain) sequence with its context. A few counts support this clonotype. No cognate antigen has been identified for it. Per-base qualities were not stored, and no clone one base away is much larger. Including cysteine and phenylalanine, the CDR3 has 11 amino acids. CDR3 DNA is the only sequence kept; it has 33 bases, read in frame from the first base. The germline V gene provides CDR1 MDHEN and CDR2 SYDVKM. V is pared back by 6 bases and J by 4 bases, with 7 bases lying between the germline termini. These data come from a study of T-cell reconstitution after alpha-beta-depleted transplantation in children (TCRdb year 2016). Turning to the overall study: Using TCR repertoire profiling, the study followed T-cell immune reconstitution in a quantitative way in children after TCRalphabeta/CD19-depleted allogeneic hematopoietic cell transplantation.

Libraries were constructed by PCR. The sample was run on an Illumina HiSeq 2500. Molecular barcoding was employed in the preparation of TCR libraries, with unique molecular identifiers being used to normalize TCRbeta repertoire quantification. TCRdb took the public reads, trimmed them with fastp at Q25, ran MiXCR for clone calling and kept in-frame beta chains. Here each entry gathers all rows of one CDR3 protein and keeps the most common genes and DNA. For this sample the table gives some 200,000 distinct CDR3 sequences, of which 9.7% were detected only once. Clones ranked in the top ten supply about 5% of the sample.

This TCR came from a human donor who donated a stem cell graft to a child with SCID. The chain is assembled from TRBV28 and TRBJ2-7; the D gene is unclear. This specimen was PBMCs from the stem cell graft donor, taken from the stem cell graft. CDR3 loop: CASRLGYEQYF. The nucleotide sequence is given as TGTGCCAGCAGGCTAGGGTACGAGCAGTACTTC.